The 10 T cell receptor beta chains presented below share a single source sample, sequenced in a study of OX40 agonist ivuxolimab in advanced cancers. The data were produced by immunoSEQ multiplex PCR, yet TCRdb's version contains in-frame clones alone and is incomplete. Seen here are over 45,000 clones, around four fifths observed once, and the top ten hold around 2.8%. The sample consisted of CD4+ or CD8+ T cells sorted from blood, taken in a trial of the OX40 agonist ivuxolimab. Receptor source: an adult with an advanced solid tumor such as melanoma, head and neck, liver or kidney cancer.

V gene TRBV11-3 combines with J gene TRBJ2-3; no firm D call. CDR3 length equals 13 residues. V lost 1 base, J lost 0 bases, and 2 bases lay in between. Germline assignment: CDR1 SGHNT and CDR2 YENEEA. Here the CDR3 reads CASSLGSTDTQYF. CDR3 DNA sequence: TGTGCCAGCAGCTTAGGCAGCACAGATACGCAGTATTTT.

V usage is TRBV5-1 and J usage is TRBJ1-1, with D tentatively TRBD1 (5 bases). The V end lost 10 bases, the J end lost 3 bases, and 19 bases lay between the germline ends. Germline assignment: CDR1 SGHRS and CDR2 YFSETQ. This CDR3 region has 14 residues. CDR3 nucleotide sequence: TGCGCCTCCCACCGGGGGGATGGGGACACTGAAGCTTTCTTT. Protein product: CASHRGDGDTEAFF.

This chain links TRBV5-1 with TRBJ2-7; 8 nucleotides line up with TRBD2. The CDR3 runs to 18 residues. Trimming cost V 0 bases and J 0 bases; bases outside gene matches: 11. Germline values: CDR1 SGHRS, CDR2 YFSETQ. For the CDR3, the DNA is TGCGCCAGCAGCTTGGAGGGTGGTCGGGGGGGCCGCTCCTACGAGCAGTACTTC. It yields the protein CASSLEGGRGGRSYEQYF.

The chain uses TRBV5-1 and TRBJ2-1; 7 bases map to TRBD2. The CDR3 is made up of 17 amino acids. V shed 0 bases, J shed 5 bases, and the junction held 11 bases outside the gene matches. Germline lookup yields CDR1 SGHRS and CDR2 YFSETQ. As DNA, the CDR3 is TGCGCCAGCAGCTTGGCCCAGGGCCCGGCGGGGGACAATGAGCAGTTCTTC. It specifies CASSLAQGPAGDNEQFF.

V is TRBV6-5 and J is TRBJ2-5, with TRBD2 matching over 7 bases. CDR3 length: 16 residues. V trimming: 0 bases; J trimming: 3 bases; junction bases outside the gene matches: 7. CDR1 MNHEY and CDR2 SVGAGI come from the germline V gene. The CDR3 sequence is CASSYSGLAAKETQYF. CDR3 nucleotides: TGTGCCAGCAGTTACTCGGGTCTAGCGGCAAAAGAGACCCAGTACTTC.

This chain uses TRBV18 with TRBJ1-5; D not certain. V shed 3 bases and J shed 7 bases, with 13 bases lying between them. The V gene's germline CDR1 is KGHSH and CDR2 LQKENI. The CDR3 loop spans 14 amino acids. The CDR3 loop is CASSPSGDGQPQHF. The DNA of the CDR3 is TGTGCCAGCTCACCTTCTGGGGATGGGCAGCCCCAGCATTTT.

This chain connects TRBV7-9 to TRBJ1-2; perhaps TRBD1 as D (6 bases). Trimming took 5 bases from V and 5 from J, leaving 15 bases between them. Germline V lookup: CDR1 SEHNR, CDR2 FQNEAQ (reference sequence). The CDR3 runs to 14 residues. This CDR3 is CASSAIGQSYGYTF. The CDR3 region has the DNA TGTGCCAGCAGCGCGATCGGACAGTCATATGGCTACACCTTC. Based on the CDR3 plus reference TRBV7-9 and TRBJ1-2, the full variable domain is DTGVSQNPRHKITKRGQNVTFRCDPISEHNRLYWYRQTLGQGPEFLTYFQNEAQLEKSRLLSDRFSAERPKGSFSTLEIQRTEQGDSAMYLCASSAIGQSYGYTFGSGTRLTVV.

CDR3 coding DNA: TGTGCCAGCAGCTCTATCCTAGCGGGAGGGACAGATACGCAGTATTTT. Its translation: CASSSILAGGTDTQYF. The chain has TRBV27 and TRBJ2-3; TRBD2 aligns across 12 bases. This CDR3 contains 16 residues. The trim removed 6 bases at V and 3 bases at J, leaving 7 bases unmatched. Per germline, CDR1 MNHEY and CDR2 SMNVEV (reference sequence).

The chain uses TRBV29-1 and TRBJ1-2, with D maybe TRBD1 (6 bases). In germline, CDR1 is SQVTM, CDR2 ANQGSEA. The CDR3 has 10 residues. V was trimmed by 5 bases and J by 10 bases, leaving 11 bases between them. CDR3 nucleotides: TGCAGCGTTCTACAGGGTGCCTACACCTTC. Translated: CSVLQGAYTF.

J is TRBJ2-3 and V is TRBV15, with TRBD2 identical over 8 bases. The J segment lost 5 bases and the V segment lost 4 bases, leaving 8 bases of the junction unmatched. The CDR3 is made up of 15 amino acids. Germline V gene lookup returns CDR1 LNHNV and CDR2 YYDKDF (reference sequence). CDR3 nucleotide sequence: TGTGCCACCAGCAACGGGGGGGCAATGGAAGATACGCAGTATTTT. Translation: CATSNGGAMEDTQYF.